Reported below is one TCR beta chain. The antigen remains unidentified. The sample originates from a study of monozygotic twins with inflammatory bowel disease. CDR3 length equals 12 residues. The V gene's germline CDR1 is SGHNT and CDR2 YYREEE (reference sequence). Eight distinct reactions (per sample) were used to make the cDNA. TCRdb reprocessed the 5' RACE reads and stores each CDR3 protein as one record, lacking DNA. The sample has 440,000 or so distinct CDR3 sequences. Findings and caveats of the study: In these data, no single strong IBD-associated signal or clonotype received support.

A 2.5 ml blood sample was drawn per donor. The TCR comes from a human donor with ulcerative colitis or Crohn's disease, or a healthy co-twin of an affected twin (not recorded which). The sequencing sample was made of blood. The chain is built from TRBV5-4 and TRBJ2-1. CDR3 protein: CASSLEQLEQFF.